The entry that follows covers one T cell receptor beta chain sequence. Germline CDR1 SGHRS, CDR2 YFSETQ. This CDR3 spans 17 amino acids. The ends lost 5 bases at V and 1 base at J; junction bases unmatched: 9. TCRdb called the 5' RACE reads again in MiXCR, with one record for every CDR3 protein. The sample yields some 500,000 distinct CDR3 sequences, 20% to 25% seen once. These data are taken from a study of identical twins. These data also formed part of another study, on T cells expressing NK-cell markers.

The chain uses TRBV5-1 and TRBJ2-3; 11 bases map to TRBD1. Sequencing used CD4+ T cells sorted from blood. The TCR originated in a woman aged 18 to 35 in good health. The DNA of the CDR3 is TGCGCCAGCAGATGGGGGACAGGGGGGCTTCGCACAGATACGCAGTATTTT. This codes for CASRWGTGGLRTDTQYF. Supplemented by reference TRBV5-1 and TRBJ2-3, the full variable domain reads KAGVTQTPRYLIKTRGQQVTLSCSPISGHRSVSWYQQTPGQGLQFLFEYFSETQRNKGNFPGRFSGRQFSNSRSEMNVSTLELGDSALYLCASRWGTGGLRTDTQYFGPGTRLTVL.